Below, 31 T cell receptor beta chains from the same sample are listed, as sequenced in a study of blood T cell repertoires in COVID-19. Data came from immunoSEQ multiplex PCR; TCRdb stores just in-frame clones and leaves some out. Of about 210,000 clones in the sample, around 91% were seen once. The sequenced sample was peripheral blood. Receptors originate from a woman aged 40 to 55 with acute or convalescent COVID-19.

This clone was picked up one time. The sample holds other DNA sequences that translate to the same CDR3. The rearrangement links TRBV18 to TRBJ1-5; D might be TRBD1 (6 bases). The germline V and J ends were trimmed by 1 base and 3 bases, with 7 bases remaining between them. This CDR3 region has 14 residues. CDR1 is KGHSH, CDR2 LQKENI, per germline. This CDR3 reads CASSPRTDNQPQHF. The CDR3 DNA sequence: TGTGCCAGCTCACCACGGACAGACAATCAGCCCCAGCATTTT. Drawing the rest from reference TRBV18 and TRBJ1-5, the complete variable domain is NAGVMQNPRHLVRRRGQEARLRCSPMKGHSHVYWYRQLPEEGLKFMVYLQKENIIDESGMPKERFSAEFPKEGPSILRIQQVVRGDSAAYFCASSPRTDNQPQHFGDGTRLSIL.

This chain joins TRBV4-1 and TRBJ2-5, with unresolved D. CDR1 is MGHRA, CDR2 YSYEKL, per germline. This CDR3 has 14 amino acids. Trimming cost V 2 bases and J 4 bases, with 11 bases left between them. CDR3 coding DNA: TGCGCCAGCAGCCAATTTGACACTGGAGAGACCCAGTACTTC. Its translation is CASSQFDTGETQYF.

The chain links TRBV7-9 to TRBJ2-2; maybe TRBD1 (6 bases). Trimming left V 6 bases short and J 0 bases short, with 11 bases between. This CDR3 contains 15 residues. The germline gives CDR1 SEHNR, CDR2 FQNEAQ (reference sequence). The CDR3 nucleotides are TGTGCCAGCAGATCCAGACAGGCGAACACCGGGGAGCTGTTTTTT. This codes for CASRSRQANTGELFF.

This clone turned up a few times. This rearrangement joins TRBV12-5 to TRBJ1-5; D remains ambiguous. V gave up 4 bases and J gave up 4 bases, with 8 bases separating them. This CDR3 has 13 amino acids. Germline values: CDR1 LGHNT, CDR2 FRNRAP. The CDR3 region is CASGYGKNQPQHF. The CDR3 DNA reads TGTGCTAGTGGTTACGGTAAAAATCAGCCCCAGCATTTT.

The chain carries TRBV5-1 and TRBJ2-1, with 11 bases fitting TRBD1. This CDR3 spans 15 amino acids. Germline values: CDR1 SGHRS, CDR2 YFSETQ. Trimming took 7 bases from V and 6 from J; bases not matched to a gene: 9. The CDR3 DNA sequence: TGCGCCAGCGGATTAGGACAGGGGGCCGGCAATGAGCAGTTCTTC. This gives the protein CASGLGQGAGNEQFF.

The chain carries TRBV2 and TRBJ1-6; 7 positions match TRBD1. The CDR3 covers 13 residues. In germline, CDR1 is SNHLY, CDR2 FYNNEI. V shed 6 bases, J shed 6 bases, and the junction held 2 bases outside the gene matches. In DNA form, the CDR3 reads TGTGCCAGCAGCGACAGGGTTAATTCACCCCTCCACTTT. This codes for CASSDRVNSPLHF.

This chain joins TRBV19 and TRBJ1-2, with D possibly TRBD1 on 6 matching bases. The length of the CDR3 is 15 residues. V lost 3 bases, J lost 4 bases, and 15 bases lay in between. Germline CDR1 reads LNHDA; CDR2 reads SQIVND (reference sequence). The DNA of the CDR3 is TGTGCCAGTAGTATGTATAGGGGGGGCGGCTATGGCTACACCTTC. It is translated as CASSMYRGGGYGYTF.

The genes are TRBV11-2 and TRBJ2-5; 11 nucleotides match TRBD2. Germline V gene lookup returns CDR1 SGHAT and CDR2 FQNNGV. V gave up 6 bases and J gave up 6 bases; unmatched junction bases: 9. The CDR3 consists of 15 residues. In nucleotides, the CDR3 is TGTGCCAGCAGGTCTTTAGCGGGGGGGCCGAAGACCCAGTACTTC. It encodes CASRSLAGGPKTQYF.

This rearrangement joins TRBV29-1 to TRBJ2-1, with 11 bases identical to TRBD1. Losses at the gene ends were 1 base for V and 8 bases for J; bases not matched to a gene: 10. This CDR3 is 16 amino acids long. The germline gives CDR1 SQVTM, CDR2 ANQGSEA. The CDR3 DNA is TGCAGCGTTGAAGTGTTTGGACAGGGGGCGGTGGATGAGCAGTTCTTC. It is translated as CSVEVFGQGAVDEQFF.

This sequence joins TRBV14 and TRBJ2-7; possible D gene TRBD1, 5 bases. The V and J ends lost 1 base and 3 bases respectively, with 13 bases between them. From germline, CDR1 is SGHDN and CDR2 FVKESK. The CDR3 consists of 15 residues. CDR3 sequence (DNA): TGTGCCAGCAGCCAAGGGGGCTATCGGATCTACGAGCAGTACGTC. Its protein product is CASSQGGYRIYEQYV.

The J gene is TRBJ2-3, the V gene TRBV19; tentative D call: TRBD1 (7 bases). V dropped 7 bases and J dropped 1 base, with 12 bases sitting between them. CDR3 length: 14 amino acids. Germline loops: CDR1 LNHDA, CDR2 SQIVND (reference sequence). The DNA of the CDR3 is TGTGCCAGTATGACCAGGGGGGGCACAGATACGCAGTATTTT. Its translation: CASMTRGGTDTQYF.

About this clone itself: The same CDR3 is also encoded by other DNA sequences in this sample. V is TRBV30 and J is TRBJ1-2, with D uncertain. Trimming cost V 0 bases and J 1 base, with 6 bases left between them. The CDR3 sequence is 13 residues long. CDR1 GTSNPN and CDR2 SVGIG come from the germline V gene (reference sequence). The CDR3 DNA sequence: TGTGCCTGGAGTGTACCCGGTAACTATGGCTACACCTTC. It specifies CAWSVPGNYGYTF.

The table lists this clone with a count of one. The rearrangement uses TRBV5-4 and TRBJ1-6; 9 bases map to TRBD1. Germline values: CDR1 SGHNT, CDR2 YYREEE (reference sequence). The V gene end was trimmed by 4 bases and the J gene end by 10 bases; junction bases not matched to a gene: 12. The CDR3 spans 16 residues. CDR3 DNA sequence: TGTGCCAGCAGCCACGCCGGGACAGGGTTTTTCTCACCCCTCCACTTT. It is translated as CASSHAGTGFFSPLHF.

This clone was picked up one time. CDR3 nucleotides: TGTGCCAGCAGCTTCCAGGGTAGTCGCTATGGCTACACCTTC. It specifies CASSFQGSRYGYTF. The chain links TRBV5-6 to TRBJ1-2; weak D call: TRBD1 (5 bases). CDR3 length: 14 amino acids. The V end was cut by 2 bases, the J end by 4 bases, with 12 bases between. Germline lookup yields CDR1 SGHDT and CDR2 YYEEEE.

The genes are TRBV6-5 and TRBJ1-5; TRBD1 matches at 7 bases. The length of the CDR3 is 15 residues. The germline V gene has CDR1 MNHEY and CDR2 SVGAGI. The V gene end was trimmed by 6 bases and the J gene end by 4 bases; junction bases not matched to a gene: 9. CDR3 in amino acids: CASSKKGAYNQPQHF. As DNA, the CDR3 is TGTGCCAGCAGCAAGAAGGGGGCGTATAATCAGCCCCAGCATTTT.

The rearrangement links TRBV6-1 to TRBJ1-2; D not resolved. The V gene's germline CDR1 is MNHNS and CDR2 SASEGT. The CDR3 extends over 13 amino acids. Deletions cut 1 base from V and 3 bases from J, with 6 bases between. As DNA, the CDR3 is TGTGCCAGCAGTGAAGGGAGTGACTATGGCTACACCTTC. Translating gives CASSEGSDYGYTF.

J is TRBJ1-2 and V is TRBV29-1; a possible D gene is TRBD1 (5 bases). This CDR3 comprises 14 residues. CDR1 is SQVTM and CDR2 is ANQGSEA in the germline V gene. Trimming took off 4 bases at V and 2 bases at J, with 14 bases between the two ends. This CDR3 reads CSVVGAPSNYGYTF. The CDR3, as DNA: TGCAGCGTTGTAGGGGCCCCTTCCAACTATGGCTACACCTTC.

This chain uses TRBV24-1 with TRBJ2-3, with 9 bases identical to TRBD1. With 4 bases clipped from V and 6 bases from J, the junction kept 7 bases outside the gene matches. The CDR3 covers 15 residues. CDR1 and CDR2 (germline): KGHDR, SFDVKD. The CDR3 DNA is TGTGCCACCAGTGAATACAGGGGGCGGTCGGATACGCAGTATTTT. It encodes CATSEYRGRSDTQYF.

CDR3 nucleotides: TGTGCCAGCAGCTTAGTCATCGGGAGCCTAGCGGGGGGGGAGACCCAGTACTTC. Its translation: CASSLVIGSLAGGETQYF. The chain carries TRBV7-2 and TRBJ2-5; TRBD2 matches at 12 bases. J lost 5 bases, V lost 1 base, and 11 bases had no gene match. This CDR3 has 18 residues. Germline CDR1 is SGHTA and CDR2 is FQGNSA.

The CDR3 DNA reads TGTGCCAGCAGTCCATTAGGGGCAGTCGCCGGGGAGCTGTTTTTT. Translating it yields CASSPLGAVAGELFF. V is TRBV27 and J is TRBJ2-2; possibly TRBD1 for D (5 bases). CDR1 and CDR2 from the germline V gene are MNHEY and SMNVEV (reference sequence). V was pared by 5 bases and J by 6 bases, with 16 bases between. CDR3 length: 15 amino acids.

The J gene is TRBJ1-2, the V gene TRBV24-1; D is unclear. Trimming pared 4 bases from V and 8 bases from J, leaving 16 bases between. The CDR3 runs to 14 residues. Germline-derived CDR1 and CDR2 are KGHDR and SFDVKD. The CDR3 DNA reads TGTGCCACCAGTGAGACCGACGGGCGGGGAGGCTACACCTTC. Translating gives CATSETDGRGGYTF.

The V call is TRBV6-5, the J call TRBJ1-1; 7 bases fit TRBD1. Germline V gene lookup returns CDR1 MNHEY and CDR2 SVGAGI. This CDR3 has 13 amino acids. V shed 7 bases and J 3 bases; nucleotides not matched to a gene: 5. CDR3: CASKGGADTEAFF. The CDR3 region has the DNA TGTGCCAGCAAAGGGGGCGCGGACACTGAAGCTTTCTTT.

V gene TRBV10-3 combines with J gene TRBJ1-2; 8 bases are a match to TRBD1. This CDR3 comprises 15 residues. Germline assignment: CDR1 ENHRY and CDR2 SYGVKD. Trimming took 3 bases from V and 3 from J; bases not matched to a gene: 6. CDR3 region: CAISEVSGGDYGYTF. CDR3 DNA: TGTGCCATCAGTGAAGTATCAGGGGGCGACTATGGCTACACCTTC.

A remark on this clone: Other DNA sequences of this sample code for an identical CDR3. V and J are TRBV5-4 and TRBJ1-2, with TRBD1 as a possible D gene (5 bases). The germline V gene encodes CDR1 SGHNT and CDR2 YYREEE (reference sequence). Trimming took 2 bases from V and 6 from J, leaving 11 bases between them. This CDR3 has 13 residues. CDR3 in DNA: TGTGCCAGCAGCTTTAGTTCAGGGAATGGCTACACCTTC. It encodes CASSFSSGNGYTF.

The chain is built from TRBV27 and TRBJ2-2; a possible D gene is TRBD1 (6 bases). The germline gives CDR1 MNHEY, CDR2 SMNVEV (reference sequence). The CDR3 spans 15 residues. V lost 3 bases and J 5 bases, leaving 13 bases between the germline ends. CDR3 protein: CASSFSTGHTGELFF. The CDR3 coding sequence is TGTGCCAGCAGTTTTTCGACAGGACATACCGGGGAGCTGTTTTTT.

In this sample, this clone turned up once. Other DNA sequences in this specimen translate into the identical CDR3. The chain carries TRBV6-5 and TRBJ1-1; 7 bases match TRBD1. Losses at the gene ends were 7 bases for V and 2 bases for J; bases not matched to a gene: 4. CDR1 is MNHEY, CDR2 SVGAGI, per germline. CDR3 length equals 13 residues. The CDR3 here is CASTGQANTEAFF. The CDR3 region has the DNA TGTGCCAGCACCGGACAGGCCAACACTGAAGCTTTCTTT.

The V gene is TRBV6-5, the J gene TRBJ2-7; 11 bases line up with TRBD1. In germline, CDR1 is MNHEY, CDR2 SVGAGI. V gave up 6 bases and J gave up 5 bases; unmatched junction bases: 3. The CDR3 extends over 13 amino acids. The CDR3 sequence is CASRRTGGNEQYV. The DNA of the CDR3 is TGTGCCAGCAGAAGGACAGGGGGCAACGAGCAGTACGTC.

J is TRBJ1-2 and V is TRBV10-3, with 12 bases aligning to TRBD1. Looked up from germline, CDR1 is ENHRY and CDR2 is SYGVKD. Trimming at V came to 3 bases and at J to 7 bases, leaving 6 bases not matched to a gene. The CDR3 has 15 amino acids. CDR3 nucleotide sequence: TGTGCCATCAGTGAAAGGGACAGGGGGCGATTTGGCTACACCTTC. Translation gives CAISERDRGRFGYTF.

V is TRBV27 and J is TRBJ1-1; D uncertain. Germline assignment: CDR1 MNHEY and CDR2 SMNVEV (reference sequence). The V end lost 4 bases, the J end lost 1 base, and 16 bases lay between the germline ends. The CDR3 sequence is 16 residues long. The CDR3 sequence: CASSSSGWGGNTEAFF. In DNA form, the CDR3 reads TGTGCCAGCAGTTCTTCCGGTTGGGGAGGGAACACTGAAGCTTTCTTT.

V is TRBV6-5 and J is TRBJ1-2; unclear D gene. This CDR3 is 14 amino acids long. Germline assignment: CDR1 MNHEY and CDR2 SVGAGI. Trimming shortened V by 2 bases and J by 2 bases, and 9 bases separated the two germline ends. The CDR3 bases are TGTGCCAGCAGTTACGACAACAAGAACTATGGCTACACCTTC. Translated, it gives CASSYDNKNYGYTF.

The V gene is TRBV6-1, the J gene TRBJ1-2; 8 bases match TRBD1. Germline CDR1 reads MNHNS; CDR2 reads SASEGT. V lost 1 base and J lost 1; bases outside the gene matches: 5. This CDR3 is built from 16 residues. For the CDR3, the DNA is TGTGCCAGCAGTGAAGAGGAACAGGGGGTTAACTATGGCTACACCTTC. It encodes CASSEEEQGVNYGYTF.